Sequencing of this T cell receptor (beta chain) was carried out in a study of T cell responses to AZD1222 COVID-19 vaccine. The V end lost 4 bases, the J end lost 5 bases, and 8 bases lay between the germline ends. This CDR3 has 12 amino acids. Data came from immunoSEQ multiplex PCR; TCRdb stores just in-frame clones and leaves some out. The sample has approximately 150,000 clones, about nine tenths seen once. The clonotype was recovered from an adult in good health. This chain uses TRBV12-3 or TRBV12-4 with TRBJ2-5; D unresolved. The source was peripheral blood, collected on day 0 of AZD1222 vaccination. The CDR3 here is CASSSRVETQYF. The DNA of the CDR3 is TGTGCCAGCAGTTCGAGAGTGGAGACCCAGTACTTC.